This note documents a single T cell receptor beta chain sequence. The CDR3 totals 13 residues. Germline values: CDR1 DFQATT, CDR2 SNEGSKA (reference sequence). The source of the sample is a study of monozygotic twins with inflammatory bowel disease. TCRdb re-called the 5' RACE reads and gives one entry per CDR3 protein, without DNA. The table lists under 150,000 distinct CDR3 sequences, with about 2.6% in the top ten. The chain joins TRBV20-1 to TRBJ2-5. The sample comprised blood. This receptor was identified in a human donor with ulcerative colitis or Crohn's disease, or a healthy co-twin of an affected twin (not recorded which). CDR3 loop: CSFRLFGTETQYF.